Detailed here is one TCR beta chain. TCRdb itself ran the 5' RACE reads through MiXCR, one entry per CDR3 protein. The sample shows about 250,000 distinct CDR3 sequences, over 12% of them seen only once. Trimming cost V 7 bases and J 6 bases; bases outside gene matches: 7. The CDR3 covers 13 residues. CDR1 is SQVTM, CDR2 ANQGSEA, per germline. The data belong to a study of identical twins. The V call is TRBV29-1, the J call TRBJ2-1; 9 nucleotides align to TRBD2. The origin of this receptor is a young woman in good health. Sequences were obtained from memory (CD45RO+) T cells sorted from blood. CDR3 DNA: TGCAGCGGGACTGGCGGGGGGGCCAATGAGCAGTTCTTC. As protein: CSGTGGGANEQFF.